These 32 T cell receptor beta chains were all obtained from the same sample, sequenced in a study of shared clonotypes between healthy human individuals. This table comes from immunoSEQ multiplex PCR, and its TCRdb copy is limited to in-frame clones, with some not included. The sample lists 800,000 or so clones; 95% to 97% were seen once. CD45RO-negative, CCR7-selected cells formed the naive CD8 fraction, which excluded terminally differentiated effector memory CD45RA+ cells. The sample taken for sequencing was naive CD8+ T cells sorted from blood. Every receptor here comes from a man aged 30 to 39 in good health.

This chain links TRBV30 with TRBJ2-2; D not certain. CDR1 is GTSNPN, CDR2 SVGIG, per germline (reference sequence). The CDR3 covers 13 residues. Trimming shortened V by 4 bases and J by 2 bases, and 8 bases separated the two germline ends. CDR3 in amino acids: CAWTGVNTGELFF. The CDR3 region has the DNA TGTGCCTGGACAGGCGTTAACACCGGGGAGCTGTTTTTT.

The chain has TRBV5-1 and TRBJ2-7; 10 bases agree with TRBD2. Germline V gene data show CDR1 as SGHRS and CDR2 as YFSETQ. The V gene end was trimmed by 0 bases and the J gene end by 3 bases; junction bases not matched to a gene: 6. The CDR3 extends over 16 amino acids. The CDR3 loop is CASSLVWSSGSYEQYF. CDR3 in DNA: TGCGCCAGCAGCTTGGTGTGGTCTAGCGGGAGCTACGAGCAGTACTTC.

The chain joins TRBV27 to TRBJ2-5, with a possible D match to TRBD1 (5 bases). Germline assignment: CDR1 MNHEY and CDR2 SMNVEV (reference sequence). This CDR3 has 14 residues. Trimming pared 3 bases from V and 11 bases from J, leaving 19 bases between. The CDR3 sequence: CASSFGHQVGEQYF. DNA of the CDR3: TGTGCCAGCAGTTTCGGACACCAGGTTGGTGAGCAGTACTTC.

This sequence joins TRBV5-8 and TRBJ2-7; D remains unclear. Germline V lookup: CDR1 SGHTS, CDR2 YDEGEE. This CDR3 has 12 residues. V gave up 3 bases and J gave up 6 bases, with 10 bases separating them. The CDR3 region has the DNA TGTGCCAGCAGCTCCGACCCGGGCGAGCAGTACTTC. Amino acids: CASSSDPGEQYF.

The chain has TRBV9 and TRBJ1-4, with D perhaps matching TRBD1 (5 bases). V was cut by 0 bases and J by 8 bases, with 14 bases left in between. In germline, CDR1 is SGDLS, CDR2 YYNGEE. The CDR3 is 15 amino acids. The CDR3 DNA reads as TGTGCCAGCAGCGTAGAGGGGAGGATGGGAGAAAAACTGTTTTTT. This encodes CASSVEGRMGEKLFF.

This rearrangement joins TRBV11-2 to TRBJ1-1; D may be TRBD1 (5 bases). The CDR3 length is 14 residues. Germline CDR1 and CDR2: SGHAT and FQNNGV. The germline V and J ends were trimmed by 3 bases and 1 base, with 9 bases remaining between them. CDR3 bases: TGTGCCAGCAGCTTCCAGGGTGGGAACACTGAAGCTTTCTTT. This sequence encodes CASSFQGGNTEAFF.

In nucleotides, the CDR3 is TGCGCCAGCAGCCAAACCGGGACAGGGGGCAACGGCTACACCTTC. Amino acids: CASSQTGTGGNGYTF. This chain joins TRBV4-3 and TRBJ1-2, with 12 bases matching TRBD1. The CDR3 consists of 15 residues. V shed 2 bases and J 8 bases; nucleotides not matched to a gene: 6. Looked up from germline, CDR1 is LGHNA and CDR2 is YSLEER.

The CDR3 spells CASSGREVRQETQYF. CDR3 coding DNA: TGTGCCAGCAGCGGGCGGGAGGTCCGGCAGGAGACCCAGTACTTC. The chain uses TRBV7-9 and TRBJ2-5; 8 bases are a match to TRBD2. The V gene's germline CDR1 is SEHNR and CDR2 FQNEAQ (reference sequence). This CDR3 has 15 amino acids. Losses at the gene ends were 5 bases for V and 5 bases for J; bases not matched to a gene: 10.

The chain recombines TRBV9 with TRBJ1-2, with a tentative D call TRBD1 (6 bases). Germline-derived CDR1 and CDR2 are SGDLS and YYNGEE. Trimming took 0 bases from V and 4 from J, leaving 7 bases between them. The CDR3 has 13 residues. CDR3 loop: CASSVGGAYGYTF. The CDR3 coding sequence is TGTGCCAGCAGCGTAGGGGGGGCCTATGGCTACACCTTC.

This chain connects TRBV7-9 to TRBJ2-7, with unresolved D. The CDR3 is 13 amino acids. Germline CDR1 is SEHNR and CDR2 is FQNEAQ (reference sequence). The V end lost 1 base, the J end lost 4 bases, and 8 bases lay between the germline ends. The DNA of the CDR3 is TGTGCCAGCAGCTTAGGGCCAGAATACGAGCAGTACTTC. It specifies CASSLGPEYEQYF. Drawing the rest from reference TRBV7-9 and TRBJ2-7, the complete variable domain is DTGVSQNPRHKITKRGQNVTFRCDPISEHNRLYWYRQTLGQGPEFLTYFQNEAQLEKSRLLSDRFSAERPKGSFSTLEIQRTEQGDSAMYLCASSLGPEYEQYFGPGTRLTVT.

The chain uses TRBV6-1 and TRBJ2-1; D unclear. The CDR3 totals 13 residues. Trimming removed 2 bases from V and 6 bases from J, with 8 bases in between. Germline V gene data show CDR1 as MNHNS and CDR2 as SASEGT. CDR3 sequence: CASSEWFSNEQFF. Written as DNA, the CDR3 is TGTGCCAGCAGTGAATGGTTTAGCAATGAGCAGTTCTTC.

The V gene is TRBV4-3, the J gene TRBJ2-3; unclear D gene. CDR1 and CDR2 (germline): LGHNA, YSLEER. V dropped 0 bases and J dropped 7 bases, with 8 bases sitting between them. The CDR3 has 13 residues. In nucleotides, the CDR3 is TGCGCCAGCAGCCAAGATTTGGGCAATACGCAGTATTTT. Its translation is CASSQDLGNTQYF.

In the case of this clone: Other DNA sequences of this sample code for an identical CDR3. The chain joins TRBV27 to TRBJ2-7, with a weak D call TRBD2 (6 bases). Germline CDR1 and CDR2: MNHEY and SMNVEV (reference sequence). V shed 5 bases and J shed 2 bases, with 10 bases lying between them. CDR3 length: 13 residues. The CDR3 region has the DNA TGTGCCAGCAGTCTACCGGGAGCCTACGAGCAGTACTTC. This sequence encodes CASSLPGAYEQYF.

This chain uses TRBV6-6 with TRBJ2-5; 9 bases fit TRBD2. Germline CDR1 MNHNY, CDR2 SVGAGI (reference sequence). The V segment lost 6 bases and the J segment 2 bases; nucleotides outside the gene matches: 7. CDR3 length equals 15 residues. Here the CDR3 reads CASRPPGLAQETQYF. The CDR3 DNA reads TGTGCCAGCAGGCCTCCGGGACTAGCACAAGAGACCCAGTACTTC.

The V gene is TRBV10-2, the J gene TRBJ2-7; 10 nucleotides agree with TRBD2. The CDR3 runs 14 residues. Unmatched junction bases numbered 3, after V lost 7 bases and J lost 0 bases. Per germline, CDR1 WSHSY and CDR2 SAAADI. The DNA of the CDR3 is TGCGCCAGCAAGACTAGCGGGTCCTCCTACGAGCAGTACTTC. This codes for CASKTSGSSYEQYF.

In DNA, the CDR3 is TGTGCCAGCAGCTTGGGAAGTAATGAAAAACTGTTTTTT. Amino acids: CASSLGSNEKLFF. The rearrangement links TRBV9 to TRBJ1-4; D is uncertain. The CDR3 runs 13 residues. CDR1 and CDR2 (germline): SGDLS, YYNGEE. V lost 4 bases, J lost 4 bases, and 8 bases lay in between.

The rearrangement links TRBV25-1 to TRBJ2-7, with TRBD1 matching 8 bases. The CDR3 loop spans 14 amino acids. The germline gives CDR1 MGHDK, CDR2 SYGVNS. The V gene end was trimmed by 6 bases and the J gene end by 2 bases; junction bases not matched to a gene: 6. CDR3 protein: CASSGGTGAYEQYF. As DNA, the CDR3 is TGTGCCAGCAGCGGAGGGACAGGAGCCTACGAGCAGTACTTC.

The V call is TRBV7-9, the J call TRBJ2-7, with TRBD2 identical over 15 bases. CDR3 length: 19 amino acids. Germline V gene sequence: CDR1 SEHNR, CDR2 FQNEAQ (reference sequence). The V and J ends lost 5 bases and 0 bases, in that order; junction bases with no gene match: 11. In nucleotides, the CDR3 is TGTGCCAGCAGCCCACGGGCCGGGACTAGCGGGAGGAGCTCCTACGAGCAGTACTTC. Translated, it gives CASSPRAGTSGRSSYEQYF.

The chain couples TRBV7-2 to TRBJ2-1; no clear D. The CDR3 covers 16 residues. Germline CDR1 is SGHTA and CDR2 is FQGNSA. Trimming stripped 5 bases from V and 6 bases from J, with 20 bases between. The chain's CDR3 is CASSHQISPPSNEQFF. CDR3 in DNA: TGTGCCAGCAGCCATCAGATCTCCCCCCCTAGCAATGAGCAGTTCTTC. The whole variable domain, filled in from reference TRBV7-2 and TRBJ2-1, reads GAGVSQSPSNKVTEKGKDVELRCDPISGHTALYWYRQSLGQGLEFLIYFQGNSAPDKSGLPSDRFSAERTGGSVSTLTIQRTQQEDSAVYLCASSHQISPPSNEQFFGPGTRLTVL.

The chain recombines TRBV27 with TRBJ2-7, with unresolved D. The CDR3 extends over 15 amino acids. CDR1 MNHEY and CDR2 SMNVEV come from the germline V gene (reference sequence). V was shortened by 2 bases and J by 3 bases, with 14 bases between the two germline ends. This CDR3 is CASSLGSPFLYEQYF. The CDR3 nucleotides read TGTGCCAGCAGTTTAGGTTCCCCGTTCCTCTACGAGCAGTACTTC.

The V call is TRBV29-1, the J call TRBJ1-3, with unresolved D. The V gene lost 3 bases and the J gene lost 0 bases, with 3 bases spanning the gap. Looked up from germline, CDR1 is SQVTM and CDR2 is ANQGSEA. This CDR3 comprises 12 residues. In DNA, the CDR3 is TGCAGCGTTGAGGTCTCTGGAAACACCATATATTTT. Translating it yields CSVEVSGNTIYF.

The V gene is TRBV29-1, the J gene TRBJ2-7; D may correspond to TRBD1 or TRBD2 (5 bases each). This CDR3 comprises 12 residues. Deletions cut 7 bases from V and 5 bases from J, with 15 bases between. In germline, CDR1 is SQVTM, CDR2 ANQGSEA. CDR3: CSGRDGSHEQYF. In DNA, the CDR3 is TGCAGCGGCCGGGACGGATCGCACGAGCAGTACTTC.

The chain is built from TRBV27 and TRBJ2-7, with 11 bases that match TRBD2. From germline, CDR1 is MNHEY and CDR2 SMNVEV (reference sequence). The CDR3 runs to 14 residues. Losses at the gene ends were 6 bases for V and 5 bases for J; bases not matched to a gene: 6. Here the CDR3 reads CASRDSGREDEQYF. CDR3 coding DNA: TGTGCCAGCAGAGATAGCGGGAGGGAGGACGAGCAGTACTTC.

The V and J genes are TRBV7-9 and TRBJ2-1; 8 nucleotides match TRBD2. The V gene end was trimmed by 0 bases and the J gene end by 9 bases; junction bases not matched to a gene: 10. CDR1 and CDR2 (germline): SEHNR, FQNEAQ (reference sequence). This CDR3 has 16 amino acids. The CDR3 loop reads CASSLAQVGREGEQFF. The CDR3 DNA sequence: TGTGCCAGCAGCTTAGCGCAGGTCGGGAGGGAAGGTGAGCAGTTCTTC. Supplemented by reference TRBV7-9 and TRBJ2-1, the full variable domain reads DTGVSQNPRHKITKRGQNVTFRCDPISEHNRLYWYRQTLGQGPEFLTYFQNEAQLEKSRLLSDRFSAERPKGSFSTLEIQRTEQGDSAMYLCASSLAQVGREGEQFFGPGTRLTVL.

V is TRBV5-6 and J is TRBJ2-3; 8 bases are shared with TRBD2. CDR1 is SGHDT and CDR2 is YYEEEE in the germline V gene. The V gene end was trimmed by 6 bases and the J gene end by 1 base; junction bases not matched to a gene: 7. The CDR3 has 15 residues. The CDR3 DNA sequence: TGTGCCAGCATTAAGCGGGAGAGGGGCACAGATACGCAGTATTTT. It is translated as CASIKRERGTDTQYF.

This clone was observed a single time. The chain has TRBV5-4 and TRBJ1-2; 7 positions agree with TRBD1. The CDR3 is 14 amino acids. The V and J ends lost 1 base and 2 bases, in that order; junction bases with no gene match: 2. The germline V gene has CDR1 SGHNT and CDR2 YYREEE (reference sequence). The CDR3 here is CASSLRGGNYGYTF. The CDR3, as DNA: TGTGCCAGCAGCTTGAGAGGGGGCAACTATGGCTACACCTTC.

The chain employs TRBV29-1 and TRBJ2-7; 11 bases are shared with TRBD2. Trimming took 3 bases from V and 6 from J; bases not matched to a gene: 7. The CDR3 length is 14 residues. CDR1 and CDR2 from the germline V gene are SQVTM and ANQGSEA. The CDR3 DNA reads TGCAGCGTTGATCCTAGCGGGAGGAGGATCGAGCAGTACTTC. This gives the protein CSVDPSGRRIEQYF.

J is TRBJ2-7 and V is TRBV18; 9 nucleotides align to TRBD2. The CDR3 consists of 16 residues. V lost 1 base and J lost 2; bases outside the gene matches: 6. Germline CDR1 and CDR2: KGHSH and LQKENI. The chain's CDR3 is CASSPRAREGPYEQYF. In nucleotides, the CDR3 is TGTGCCAGCTCACCACGAGCGCGGGAGGGCCCCTACGAGCAGTACTTC.

A few counts support this clone. The chain carries TRBV29-1 and TRBJ2-2, with 7 bases lining up with TRBD1. Germline trimming cut 3 bases from V and 1 base from J; bases unmatched to any gene: 2. The CDR3 has 14 residues. Per germline, CDR1 SQVTM and CDR2 ANQGSEA. CDR3 sequence reads: CSVERGQNTGELFF. CDR3 coding DNA: TGCAGCGTTGAGAGGGGGCAGAACACCGGGGAGCTGTTTTTT.

The V gene is TRBV19, the J gene TRBJ1-2; maybe TRBD1 (6 bases). The CDR3 consists of 13 residues. Germline V CDR1 and CDR2: LNHDA, SQIVND (reference sequence). V was cut by 7 bases and J by 4 bases, with 13 bases left in between. The CDR3 loop is CASNSGARYGYTF. CDR3 coding DNA: TGTGCCAGTAATTCAGGGGCGCGCTATGGCTACACCTTC.

This clone was counted once. The V call is TRBV4-3, the J call TRBJ2-7; TRBD2 matches 7 bases. V lost 1 base and J lost 7; bases outside the gene matches: 13. Germline V gene sequence: CDR1 LGHNA, CDR2 YSLEER. The CDR3 is 16 residues long. The DNA for the CDR3 is TGCGCCAGCAGCCAAGGGGAGGGTCTACGGAGCAGGGAGCAGTACTTC. It encodes CASSQGEGLRSREQYF.

This chain uses TRBV7-9 with TRBJ2-1, with TRBD2 matching 7 bases. This CDR3 is built from 17 residues. V gave up 3 bases and J gave up 2 bases; unmatched junction bases: 10. Germline lookup yields CDR1 SEHNR and CDR2 FQNEAQ (reference sequence). Here the CDR3 reads CASSFAGLGRTYNEQFF. The CDR3 nucleotides are TGTGCCAGCAGCTTCGCCGGACTAGGCCGGACCTACAATGAGCAGTTCTTC.